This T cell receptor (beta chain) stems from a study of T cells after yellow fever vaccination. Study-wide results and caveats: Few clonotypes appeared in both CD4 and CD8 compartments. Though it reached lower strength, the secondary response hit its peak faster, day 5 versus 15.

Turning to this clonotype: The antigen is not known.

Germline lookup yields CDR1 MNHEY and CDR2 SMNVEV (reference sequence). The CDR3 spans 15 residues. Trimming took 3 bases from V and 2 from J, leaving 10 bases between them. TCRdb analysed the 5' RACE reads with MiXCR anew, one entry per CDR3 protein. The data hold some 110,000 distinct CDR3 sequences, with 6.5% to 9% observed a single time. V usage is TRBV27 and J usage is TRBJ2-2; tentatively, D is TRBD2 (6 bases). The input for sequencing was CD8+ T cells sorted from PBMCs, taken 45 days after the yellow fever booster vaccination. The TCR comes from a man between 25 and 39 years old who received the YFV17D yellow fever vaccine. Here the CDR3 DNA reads TGTGCCAGCAGTTTCTGGGGGGTAAACACCGGGGAGCTGTTTTTT. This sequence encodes CASSFWGVNTGELFF.